A selection of T cell receptor beta chains follows, all from one sample in a study of blood T cell repertoires in COVID-19. Data came from immunoSEQ multiplex PCR; TCRdb stores just in-frame clones and leaves some out. The table records over 95,000 clones, 79% of them present only once. Sequencing used peripheral blood. The receptor source for this set is a woman of 80 years or more with active or convalescent COVID-19. The CDR3 runs from the conserved cysteine through the conserved F or W. Fields, in order: clone size, V gene, D gene, J gene, CDR3 DNA, CDR3 protein. The D gene is left open where the match is weak. Where a row states a size, it is once, few, many or the class of an expanded clone; other rows omit it.

few	TRBV19	TRBD1	TRBJ1-4	TGTGCCAGTAGTAGACAGGGACGTACTGAAAAACTGTTTTTT	CASSRQGRTEKLFF
once	TRBV5-5	NA	TRBJ2-1	TGTGCCAGCAGCTTGACGGGACTCCTGAACAATGAGCAGTTCTTC	CASSLTGLLNNEQFF
few	TRBV4-1	TRBD1	TRBJ2-1	TGCGCCAGCAGCCAAGGGAGGGCCCACAGGGGGCGGGGGACTTCCTACAATGAGCAGTTCTTC	CASSQGRAHRGRGTSYNEQFF
NA	TRBV5-1	TRBD1	TRBJ1-2	TGCGCCAGCAGCTCGTCCGGGACAGGGGGCGTTGCCTATGGCTACACCTTC	CASSSSGTGGVAYGYTF
once	TRBV3-1/TRBV3-2	NA	TRBJ1-1	TGTGCCAGCAGCCAGCGGGGACTTTTTAACACTGAAGCTTTCTTT	CASSQRGLFNTEAFF
NA	TRBV20-1	TRBD1	TRBJ2-7	TGCAGTGCTAGTGGACAGGCACGCTACGAGCAGTACTTC	CSASGQARYEQYF
NA	TRBV7-3	TRBD1	TRBJ2-1	TGTGCCAGCAGCTTCGGGACAGGAGGTAACAATGAGCAGTTCTTC	CASSFGTGGNNEQFF
NA	TRBV10-3	TRBD1	TRBJ1-2	TGTGCCATCAAACCAACCGGAGGTGGGGACAGCCTTAACTATGGCTACACCTTC	CAIKPTGGGDSLNYGYTF
NA	TRBV5-4	NA	TRBJ1-2	TGTGCCAGCAGCTTGGGGGGAGGGGTAAACTATGGCTACACCTTC	CASSLGGGVNYGYTF
NA	TRBV7-8	TRBD2	TRBJ2-6	TGTGCCACCAAGGGAGGGCGACTAGCGGGAGACCGTGGGGCCAACGTCCTGACTTTC	CATKGGRLAGDRGANVLTF
NA	TRBV7-9	TRBD1	TRBJ1-4	TGTGCCAGCAGCTTAGGGCGGCAGGGGGCCAAAAAACTGTTTTTT	CASSLGRQGAKKLFF
few	TRBV19	TRBD2	TRBJ2-1	TGTGCCAGTAGGGAACTAGCGGGAAAAGGAAATGAGCAGTTCTTC	CASRELAGKGNEQFF
NA	TRBV28	NA	TRBJ1-1	TGTGCCAGCAGTCAGCCGGGAGAATTCCTCATGAACACTGAAGCTTTCTTT	CASSQPGEFLMNTEAFF
NA	TRBV5-6	TRBD2	TRBJ2-1	TGTGCCAGCAGCCCCGGAGAACTGAGGCTAGCGGGAGTGGGCAATGAGCAGTTCTTC	CASSPGELRLAGVGNEQFF
NA	TRBV29-1	NA	TRBJ1-2	TGCAGCGTTACGACAGGATTCAACTATGGCTACACCTTC	CSVTTGFNYGYTF
NA	TRBV9	NA	TRBJ1-4	TGTGCCAGCAGCGCCCAGGGGCGGGATGAAAAACTGTTTTTT	CASSAQGRDEKLFF
NA	TRBV25-1	TRBD1	TRBJ1-2	TGTGCCAGCAGTGAAGGACAGGGGTGGGGCTACACCTTC	CASSEGQGWGYTF
NA	TRBV5-1	NA	TRBJ1-1	TGTGCCAGCAGCTTCCAGACCCCAGGGGTGAACACTGAAGCTTTCTTT	CASSFQTPGVNTEAFF
NA	TRBV6-2/TRBV6-3	TRBD2	TRBJ2-5	TGTGCCAGCAGTTCCCCTGGACTAGCGGGAGGGCGGAGGGAGACCCAGTACTTC	CASSSPGLAGGRRETQYF
NA	TRBV5-1	TRBD1	TRBJ2-5	TGTGCCAGCAGCTCAAAACCGGGACAGGGTGCGGAGACCCAGTACTTC	CASSSKPGQGAETQYF
NA	TRBV28	TRBD2	TRBJ2-3	TGTGCCAGCAGTTTTGAGACTAGCTTGTTAGATACGCAGTATTTT	CASSFETSLLDTQYF
NA	TRBV29-1	NA	TRBJ1-2	TGCAGCGTTGAAGATGGCGGTAGGTTTCGGGACTATGGCTACACCTTC	CSVEDGGRFRDYGYTF
NA	TRBV5-6	TRBD1	TRBJ2-7	TGTGCCAGCAGCTTGGATCCGGGACAGAGCTACGAGCAGTACTTC	CASSLDPGQSYEQYF
NA	TRBV10-1	NA	TRBJ2-7	TGCGCCAGCAGTGAACTCCGGGAGACGTACGAGCAGTACTTC	CASSELRETYEQYF
NA	TRBV6-5	NA	TRBJ1-5	TGTGCCAGCAGTTACTTTCCAAATCAGCCCCAGCATTTT	CASSYFPNQPQHF
NA	TRBV7-9	TRBD1	TRBJ1-1	TGTGCCAGCAGCTCGGGGCCCGGGACAGGGGGCGACACTGAAGCTTTCTTT	CASSSGPGTGGDTEAFF
NA	TRBV28	TRBD2	TRBJ2-2	TGTGCCAGCAGTTCAGCGGGAGGGAGAGTTAGCGGGGAGCTGTTTTTT	CASSSAGGRVSGELFF
NA	TRBV6-5	NA	TRBJ2-5	TGTGCCAGCAGGTATATGTACCAAGAGACCCAGTACTTC	CASRYMYQETQYF
NA	TRBV2	NA	TRBJ2-7	TGTGCCAGCATCTTTGGGCTAAGCTACGAGCAGTACTTC	CASIFGLSYEQYF
NA	TRBV4-2	NA	TRBJ1-4	TGTGCCAGCAGCCAAGATCCAGTGTCTGTCCCCCTTAATGAAAAACTGTTTTTT	CASSQDPVSVPLNEKLFF
NA	TRBV7-2	NA	TRBJ2-7	TGTGCCAGCAGCTTAGCGCCATGGCCCTACGAGCAGTACTTC	CASSLAPWPYEQYF
NA	TRBV6-5	TRBD1	TRBJ1-2	TGTGCCAGCAGGGACAGGGTGAACTATGGCTACACCTTC	CASRDRVNYGYTF
NA	TRBV14	NA	TRBJ1-4	TGTGCCAGCAGCCCCCGGGGGGTGGAAAAACTGTTTTTT	CASSPRGVEKLFF
NA	TRBV2	NA	TRBJ2-7	TGTGCCAGCAAGGGAGTTACCTACGAGCAGTACTTC	CASKGVTYEQYF
once	TRBV7-8	NA	TRBJ2-7	TGTGCCAGCAGCAGTAGAGGGGGGGGTAACGAGCAGTACTTC	CASSSRGGGNEQYF
NA	TRBV5-4	NA	TRBJ1-2	TGTGCCAGCAGCTTGCCCGGGGTTGCTAACTATGGCTACACCTTC	CASSLPGVANYGYTF
NA	TRBV19	TRBD2	TRBJ2-1	TGTGCCAGTAGTATACCCCGTAGAGGGAGGGGCTACAATGAGCAGTTCTTC	CASSIPRRGRGYNEQFF
NA	TRBV6-6	TRBD1	TRBJ2-7	TGTGCCAGCAGTTACGAGGAGCCAGGGGGCTACTACGAGCAGTACTTC	CASSYEEPGGYYEQYF
NA	TRBV13	TRBD2	TRBJ2-3	TGTGCCAGCAGCTTAGGAGGGACTAGCGGGCTGAGTACGCAGTATTTT	CASSLGGTSGLSTQYF
NA	TRBV12-3/TRBV12-4	NA	TRBJ1-1	TGTGCCAGCACTCCCCTCCGAGGCGGTGAAGCTTTCTTT	CASTPLRGGEAFF
NA	TRBV27	TRBD1	TRBJ2-5	TGTGCCAGCAGCCAAGACAGGGTTGGAGAGACCCAGTACTTC	CASSQDRVGETQYF
NA	TRBV20-1	NA	TRBJ1-3	TGCAGTGCTAGTGTATACTCTGGAAACACCATATATTTT	CSASVYSGNTIYF